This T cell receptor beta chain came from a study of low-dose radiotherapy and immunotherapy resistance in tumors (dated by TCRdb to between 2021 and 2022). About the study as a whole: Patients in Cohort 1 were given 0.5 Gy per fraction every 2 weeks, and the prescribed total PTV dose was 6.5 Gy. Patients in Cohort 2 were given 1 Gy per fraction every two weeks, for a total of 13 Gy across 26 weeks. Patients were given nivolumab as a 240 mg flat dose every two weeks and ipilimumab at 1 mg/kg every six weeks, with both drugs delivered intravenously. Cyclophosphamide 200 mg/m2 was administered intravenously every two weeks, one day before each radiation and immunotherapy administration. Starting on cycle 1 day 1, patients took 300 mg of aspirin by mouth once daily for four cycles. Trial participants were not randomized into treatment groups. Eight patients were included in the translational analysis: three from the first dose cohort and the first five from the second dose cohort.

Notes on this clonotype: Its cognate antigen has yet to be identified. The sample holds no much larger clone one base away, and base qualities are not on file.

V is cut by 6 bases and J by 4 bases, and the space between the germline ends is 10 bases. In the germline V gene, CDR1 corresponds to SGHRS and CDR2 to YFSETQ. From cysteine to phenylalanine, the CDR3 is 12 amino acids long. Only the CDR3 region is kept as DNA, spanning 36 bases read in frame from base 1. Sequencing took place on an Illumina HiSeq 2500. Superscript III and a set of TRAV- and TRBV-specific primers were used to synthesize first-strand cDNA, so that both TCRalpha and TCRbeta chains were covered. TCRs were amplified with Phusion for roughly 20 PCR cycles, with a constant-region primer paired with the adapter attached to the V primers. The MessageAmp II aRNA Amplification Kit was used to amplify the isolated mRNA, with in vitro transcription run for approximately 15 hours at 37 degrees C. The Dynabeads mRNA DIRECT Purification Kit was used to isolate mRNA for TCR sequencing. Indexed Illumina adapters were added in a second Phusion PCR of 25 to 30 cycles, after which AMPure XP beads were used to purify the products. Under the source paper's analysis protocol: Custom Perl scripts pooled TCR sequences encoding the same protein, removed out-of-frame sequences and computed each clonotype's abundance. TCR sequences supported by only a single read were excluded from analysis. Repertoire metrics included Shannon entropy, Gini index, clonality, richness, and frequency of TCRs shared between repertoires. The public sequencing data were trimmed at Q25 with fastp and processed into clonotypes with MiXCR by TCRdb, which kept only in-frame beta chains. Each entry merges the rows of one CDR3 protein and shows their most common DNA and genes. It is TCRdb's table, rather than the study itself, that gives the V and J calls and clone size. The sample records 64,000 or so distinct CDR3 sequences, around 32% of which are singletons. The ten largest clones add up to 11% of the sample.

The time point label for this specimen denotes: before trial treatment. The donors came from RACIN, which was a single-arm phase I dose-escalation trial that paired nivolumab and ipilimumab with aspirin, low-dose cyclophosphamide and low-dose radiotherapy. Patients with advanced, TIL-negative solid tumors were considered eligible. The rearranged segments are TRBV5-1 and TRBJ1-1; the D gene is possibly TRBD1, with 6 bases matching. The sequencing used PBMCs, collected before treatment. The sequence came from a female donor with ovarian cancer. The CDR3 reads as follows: CASKGGGTEAFF. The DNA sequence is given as TGCGCCAGCAAGGGGGGGGGCACTGAAGCTTTCTTT.